This TCR beta chain was profiled in a study of T cell responses to AZD1222 COVID-19 vaccine. Findings and caveats of the study: Baseline serology detected seropositivity in only five or six AZD1222 recipients. A reported finding is that nearly half of spike-specific TCRs target unmutated variant regions. Among the donors, most were white British and more were female, and clonal diversity was possibly underestimated.

Using immunoSEQ multiplex PCR, the repertoire was profiled, and TCRdb retains in-frame clones only, with some absent. The profile shows about 200,000 clones, 85% to 95% of them singletons. As for this clone: Its antigen is still unknown.

The sample was peripheral blood, taken 28 days after the second AZD1222 dose. The source is an adult who received the AZD1222 COVID-19 vaccine.

CDR3 region: CASSWGGKPYEQYF. CDR3 nucleotides: TGTGCCAGCAGCTGGGGAGGGAAACCATACGAGCAGTACTTC. The gene calls are TRBV7-2 and TRBJ2-7; 7 positions match TRBD2. CDR1 is SGHTA, CDR2 FQGNSA, per germline. The CDR3 has 14 amino acids. The V gene end was trimmed by 4 bases and the J gene end by 4 bases; junction bases not matched to a gene: 7.